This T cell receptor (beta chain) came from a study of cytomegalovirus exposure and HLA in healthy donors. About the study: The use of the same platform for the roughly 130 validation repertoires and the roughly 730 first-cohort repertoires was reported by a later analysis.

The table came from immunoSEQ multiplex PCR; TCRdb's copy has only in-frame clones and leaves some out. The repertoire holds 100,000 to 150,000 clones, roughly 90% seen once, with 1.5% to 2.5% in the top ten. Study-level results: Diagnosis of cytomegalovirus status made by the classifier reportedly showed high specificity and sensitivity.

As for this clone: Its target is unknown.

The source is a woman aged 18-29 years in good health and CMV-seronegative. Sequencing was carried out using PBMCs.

The CDR3 protein is CASSASGIGYGTDTQYF. CDR3 DNA sequence: TGTGCCAGCAGCGCTAGCGGGATAGGGTACGGCACAGATACGCAGTATTTT. The chain carries TRBV7-9 and TRBJ2-3, with 9 bases lining up with TRBD2. J gave up 1 base and V 5 bases, and 10 bases lay outside the gene matches. This CDR3 spans 17 amino acids. In germline, CDR1 is SEHNR, CDR2 FQNEAQ (reference sequence).